A single sample gave rise to the 11 T cell receptor beta chains below, sequenced in a study of blood T cell repertoires in COVID-19. Sequencing used immunoSEQ multiplex PCR; TCRdb keeps in-frame clones, though not all of them. Among 200,000 to 250,000 clones listed, about 79% were seen once. Sequenced input: PBMCs or T cells enriched from blood (not recorded which). The receptor set was obtained from a woman in her sixties who had recovered from COVID-19.

The chain joins TRBV9 to TRBJ2-5; TRBD2 aligns across 12 bases. The length of the CDR3 is 17 residues. CDR1 SGDLS and CDR2 YYNGEE come from the germline V gene. Unmatched junction bases numbered 8, after V lost 4 bases and J lost 1 base. The CDR3 spells CASSLAQGLAGQETQYF. The DNA for the CDR3 is TGTGCCAGCAGCCTAGCCCAGGGACTAGCGGGCCAAGAGACCCAGTACTTC. Supplemented by reference TRBV9 and TRBJ2-5, the full variable domain reads DSGVTQTPKHLITATGQRVTLRCSPRSGDLSVYWYQQSLDQGLQFLIQYYNGEERAKGNILERFSAQQFPDLHSELNLSSLELGDSALYFCASSLAQGLAGQETQYFGPGTRLLVL.

This clone was counted between two and nine times. This sample also contains other DNA sequences that code for the same CDR3. The chain carries TRBV2 and TRBJ1-1; D may be TRBD1 (6 bases). The CDR3 is 14 residues long. Trimming took off 6 bases at V and 1 base at J, with 12 bases between the two ends. Germline CDR1 and CDR2: SNHLY and FYNNEI. The chain's CDR3 is CASRRQASNTEAFF. CDR3 nucleotides: TGTGCCAGCAGGCGACAGGCCTCGAACACTGAAGCTTTCTTT.

V usage is TRBV10-3 and J usage is TRBJ2-5; D remains ambiguous. V gave up 4 bases and J gave up 4 bases, with 7 bases separating them. This CDR3 is built from 12 residues. Germline lookup yields CDR1 ENHRY and CDR2 SYGVKD. The CDR3 coding sequence is TGTGCCATCAGTGGGCCAAGAGAGACCCAGTACTTC. This gives the protein CAISGPRETQYF.

This sequence joins TRBV27 and TRBJ2-5; tentative D call: TRBD1 (7 bases). Germline values: CDR1 MNHEY, CDR2 SMNVEV (reference sequence). The CDR3 is 17 amino acids. V gave up 4 bases and J gave up 2 bases, with 20 bases separating them. CDR3 nucleotide sequence: TGTGCCAGCAGTTCGAAGGCAGGGGGAGGTCCACAAGAGACCCAGTACTTC. As protein: CASSSKAGGGPQETQYF.

The sample holds a few counts of this clone. The gene calls are TRBV19 and TRBJ2-3; D remains unclear. Trimming cost V 5 bases and J 0 bases, with 15 bases left between them. CDR3 size: 16 residues. Looked up from germline, CDR1 is LNHDA and CDR2 is SQIVND (reference sequence). The CDR3 DNA sequence: TGTGCCAGTAGTGCCAACAGTCACCCTAGCACAGATACGCAGTATTTT. Translating it yields CASSANSHPSTDTQYF.

The chain couples TRBV6-6 to TRBJ2-3, with 7 bases matching TRBD2. The CDR3 is 13 amino acids. Trimming cost V 6 bases and J 6 bases; bases outside gene matches: 6. The germline V gene has CDR1 MNHNY and CDR2 SVGAGI (reference sequence). DNA of the CDR3: TGTGCCAGCAGACGGGAGGAGCGGGATACGCAGTATTTT. Translation: CASRREERDTQYF.

V gene TRBV4-3 combines with J gene TRBJ1-1; D may be TRBD1 (6 bases). The germline CDR1 and CDR2 sequences are LGHNA and YSLEER. V was cut by 0 bases and J by 8 bases, with 10 bases left in between. This CDR3 is built from 13 residues. The CDR3 DNA sequence: TGCGCCAGCAGCCAAGAAAGGGGGAGCGAAGCTTTCTTT. Its protein product is CASSQERGSEAFF.

The chain combines TRBV3-1 (or the pseudogene TRBV3-2) with TRBJ1-4; D uncertain. CDR1 is LGHDT and CDR2 is YNNKEL in the germline V gene (reference sequence). V was cut by 4 bases and J by 7 bases, with 16 bases left in between. This CDR3 has 15 amino acids. CDR3 bases: TGTGCCAGCAGCCCGGAGGAGGGAGGGAGTGAAAAACTGTTTTTT. Encoded protein: CASSPEEGGSEKLFF.

The CDR3 region has the DNA TGTGCCAGCAGCCGAGACAGGGCGAACTCACCCCTCCACTTT. Protein sequence: CASSRDRANSPLHF. V gene TRBV5-6 combines with J gene TRBJ1-6; 7 nucleotides agree with TRBD1. V was clipped by 4 bases and J by 10 bases; unmatched bases: 8. Germline CDR1 and CDR2: SGHDT and YYEEEE. CDR3 size: 14 residues.

This clone has a single count. The chain couples TRBV29-1 to TRBJ1-2; 7 bases fit TRBD1. V dropped 8 bases and J dropped 8; count of bases not matched to a gene: 17. From germline, CDR1 is SQVTM and CDR2 ANQGSEA. This CDR3 comprises 14 residues. CDR3 loop: CSSRAWTGTGGYTF. Here the CDR3 DNA reads TGCAGCTCGCGAGCCTGGACAGGAACGGGGGGCTACACCTTC.

The rearrangement links TRBV2 to TRBJ1-6; no firm D call. This CDR3 is built from 12 residues. The V end was cut by 5 bases, the J end by 5 bases, with 4 bases between. The germline gives CDR1 SNHLY, CDR2 FYNNEI. This chain's CDR3 is CASSNNNSPLHF. CDR3 coding DNA: TGTGCCAGCAGTAACAATAATTCACCCCTCCACTTT.